The entry below gives a single T cell receptor (beta chain) sequence along with its context. Its antigen is not identified. These data originate in a study of lymphopenia after photon versus proton radiotherapy. Study results and limitations: Under photons, naive T cells and diversity fell while effector/memory populations rose.

The germline V and J ends were trimmed by 7 bases and 2 bases, with 17 bases remaining between them. Germline values: CDR1 MDHEN, CDR2 SYDVKM. This CDR3 has 15 residues. This table comes from immunoSEQ multiplex PCR, and its TCRdb copy is limited to in-frame clones, with some not included. Found here are 30,000 to 45,000 clones, about 90% of them singletons; the top ten hold nearly 15%. Here the sequenced sample was peripheral blood, taken from a patient treated with photon-based radiotherapy. The rearrangement uses TRBV28 and TRBJ2-5; D tentatively fits TRBD1 or TRBD2 (5 bases each). The source is a man in his 60s with cholangiocarcinoma. The CDR3 loop reads CASISPGTGQETQYF. For the CDR3, the DNA is TGTGCCAGCATCTCGCCCGGGACGGGTCAAGAGACCCAGTACTTC.